Below, one TCR beta chain is given with its context. This entry is derived from a study of blood T cell repertoires in COVID-19. Study summary: Specimens from acute and convalescent COVID-19 originated in the United States, Italy and Spain. The analysed material was cDNA or gDNA that came from T cells, B-cell-depleted T cells, or PBMCs.

As originally analysed: Amplification from reference gene primers served as the basis for estimated nucleated cell counts. Profiled with immunoSEQ multiplex PCR; TCRdb holds only in-frame clones, not every one. The V and J calls and the clone size are those of that table, but D and trimming were determined from the DNA. The table lists 300,000 to 350,000 clones, roughly 90% of them singletons, with approximately 7.3% in the top ten. Germline V gene lookup returns CDR1 KGHSH and CDR2 LQKENI. This CDR3 has 15 residues. V gave up 0 bases and J gave up 6 bases; unmatched junction bases: 3. The source material was peripheral blood. The chain carries TRBV18 and TRBJ1-5; 9 bases fit TRBD1. The source is a woman in her seventies with COVID-19, enrolled during active disease. CDR3 loop: CASSPPGQGSQPQHF. CDR3 DNA: TGTGCCAGCTCACCACCGGGACAGGGAAGTCAGCCCCAGCATTTT.